One sample yielded the 13 T cell receptor beta chains listed below, sequenced in a study of shared clonotypes between healthy human individuals. Clones were read by immunoSEQ multiplex PCR, and TCRdb kept only the in-frame ones, dropping some. The repertoire consists of a few million clones, with over 85% occurring once and the leading ten covering about 0.13%. Sequences were obtained from naive CD4+ T cells sorted from blood. Subset described: CD45RA+ positively selected. These receptors were taken from a young man in good health.

The rearrangement joins TRBV11-1 to TRBJ1-3; no clear D. CDR1 SGHAT and CDR2 FQDESV come from the germline V gene (reference sequence). Trimming stripped 5 bases from V and 2 bases from J, with 13 bases between. The CDR3 is made up of 15 amino acids. The CDR3 region has the DNA TGTGCCAGCAGCCAGACGGATGGGGCTGGAAACACCATATATTTT. Residues: CASSQTDGAGNTIYF.

The chain employs TRBV5-6 and TRBJ2-1; 7 bases are a match to TRBD1. There are 15 residues in the CDR3. Germline V gene lookup returns CDR1 SGHDT and CDR2 YYEEEE. Trimming at V came to 4 bases and at J to 3 bases, leaving 7 bases not matched to a gene. The CDR3, as DNA: TGTGCCAGCAGCGTGGGACAGTTAGTCTACAATGAGCAGTTCTTC. This encodes CASSVGQLVYNEQFF.

The rearrangement links TRBV7-9 to TRBJ1-3, with 8 bases matching TRBD1. Germline CDR1 SEHNR, CDR2 FQNEAQ (reference sequence). The CDR3 loop spans 14 amino acids. V lost 5 bases and J lost 3; bases outside the gene matches: 3. The CDR3 reads CASSHDRGGNTIYF. Written as DNA, the CDR3 is TGTGCCAGCAGCCACGACAGGGGTGGAAACACCATATATTTT. The full variable domain, completed using reference TRBV7-9 and TRBJ1-3, is DTGVSQNPRHKITKRGQNVTFRCDPISEHNRLYWYRQTLGQGPEFLTYFQNEAQLEKSRLLSDRFSAERPKGSFSTLEIQRTEQGDSAMYLCASSHDRGGNTIYFGEGSWLTVV.

The J gene is TRBJ1-1, the V gene TRBV7-8; possible D gene TRBD1, 6 bases. V was clipped by 3 bases and J by 5 bases, with 22 bases between them. Germline V gene sequence: CDR1 SGHVS, CDR2 FQNEAQ. The CDR3 is 17 amino acids. CDR3 region: CASSFWDIPIRGTEAFF. DNA of the CDR3: TGTGCCAGCAGCTTCTGGGACATCCCCATAAGGGGTACTGAAGCTTTCTTT.

The chain employs TRBV5-8 and TRBJ2-5, with D perhaps TRBD2 (6 bases). Germline V CDR1 and CDR2: SGHTS, YDEGEE. The CDR3 totals 13 residues. V was shortened by 9 bases and J by 7 bases, with 19 bases between the two germline ends. The CDR3, as DNA: TGTGCCACCCCGGGGCCAGGGACTGGGACCCAGTACTTC. Protein sequence: CATPGPGTGTQYF.

The chain is built from TRBV10-3 and TRBJ1-5, with unresolved D. The CDR3 is 12 amino acids. Trimming stripped 5 bases from V and 4 bases from J, with 6 bases between. The germline V gene has CDR1 ENHRY and CDR2 SYGVKD. This CDR3 is CAISSTNQPQHF. CDR3 DNA: TGTGCCATCAGTTCGACTAATCAGCCCCAGCATTTT.

V is TRBV30 and J is TRBJ1-1, with D unresolved. The germline gives CDR1 GTSNPN, CDR2 SVGIG (reference sequence). Between the trimmed V and J ends, which lost 4 bases and 0 bases, there was a span of 12 bases. This CDR3 contains 14 residues. For the CDR3, the DNA is TGTGCCTGGACTATAACCCCGATGAACACTGAAGCTTTCTTT. It codes for CAWTITPMNTEAFF.

The table lists this clone with a few counts. Other DNA sequences in the sample encode the same CDR3. This chain joins TRBV5-1 and TRBJ2-5, with 7 bases aligning to TRBD2. The CDR3 has 12 residues. Germline loops: CDR1 SGHRS, CDR2 YFSETQ. With 4 bases clipped from V and 4 bases from J, the junction kept 1 base outside the gene matches. CDR3 residues: CASSRGVETQYF. CDR3 DNA sequence: TGCGCCAGCAGCCGGGGGGTAGAGACCCAGTACTTC.

As to this clone: Other DNA sequences in the sample encode the same CDR3. The chain couples TRBV5-1 to TRBJ2-5; TRBD2 aligns across 8 bases. CDR1 and CDR2 from the germline V gene are SGHRS and YFSETQ. The CDR3 consists of 15 residues. Trimming removed 0 bases from V and 1 base from J; junction bases left unmatched: 2. The CDR3 protein is CASSLAAGGQETQYF. CDR3 DNA: TGCGCCAGCAGCTTGGCGGCGGGGGGCCAAGAGACCCAGTACTTC.

This chain links TRBV6-5 with TRBJ2-3; tentatively, D is TRBD1 (6 bases). Trimming removed 2 bases at V and 2 bases at J, with 14 bases between. Germline assignment: CDR1 MNHEY and CDR2 SVGAGI. This CDR3 has 16 residues. The CDR3 DNA follows: TGTGCCAGCAGTTACCAGGGGAGCCGCCCCACAGATACGCAGTATTTT. Translated, it gives CASSYQGSRPTDTQYF.

The J gene is TRBJ2-1, the V gene TRBV7-4, with D tentatively TRBD1 or TRBD2 (6 bases each). The CDR3 covers 16 residues. Trimming took off 5 bases at V and 4 bases at J, with 18 bases between the two ends. Germline V CDR1 and CDR2: SGHVT, SQSDAQ. The DNA for the CDR3 is TGTGCCAGCAGCGACATAGGGGGGTGCTCTTACAATGAGCAGTTCTTC. As protein: CASSDIGGCSYNEQFF.

This chain links TRBV19 with TRBJ1-1, with a tentative D call TRBD1 (5 bases). The V gene's germline CDR1 is LNHDA and CDR2 SQIVND (reference sequence). This CDR3 spans 13 amino acids. V shed 5 bases and J shed 5 bases, with 12 bases lying between them. The CDR3 region is CASSWQRGTEAFF. CDR3 nucleotides: TGTGCCAGTAGTTGGCAAAGGGGAACTGAAGCTTTCTTT.

This chain links TRBV5-6 with TRBJ1-6; TRBD1 is a possible D gene (6 bases). The V and J ends lost 5 bases and 8 bases respectively, with 14 bases between them. CDR1 is SGHDT and CDR2 is YYEEEE in the germline V gene. There are 14 residues in the CDR3. The CDR3 DNA follows: TGTGCCAGCAGGTCGACAGGCTGGGATTCACCCCTCCACTTT. It encodes CASRSTGWDSPLHF.